The 16 T cell receptor beta chains listed next were all sequenced from one sample in a study of shared clonotypes between healthy human individuals. Positive CCR7 selection of CD45RO-negative cells yielded the naive CD8 cells, and terminally differentiated effector memory CD45RA+ cells were excluded. Sequencing used immunoSEQ multiplex PCR; TCRdb keeps in-frame clones, though not all of them. The repertoire holds millions of clones, about 95% seen once, with approximately 1.2% in the top ten. The sample consisted of naive CD8+ T cells sorted from blood. These receptors were taken from a man in his late teens or twenties in good health.

The genes are TRBV5-6 and TRBJ2-5, with D maybe TRBD2 (6 bases). Germline-derived CDR1 and CDR2 are SGHDT and YYEEEE. V lost 6 bases, J lost 5 bases, and 8 bases lay in between. CDR3 length: 11 residues. CDR3: CASMGGETQYF. In nucleotides, the CDR3 is TGTGCCAGCATGGGGGGTGAGACCCAGTACTTC.

The V call is TRBV14, the J call TRBJ2-3; D gene uncertain. Germline V gives CDR1 SGHDN, CDR2 FVKESK. The CDR3 has 16 residues. The V end lost 2 bases, the J end lost 0 bases, and 12 bases lay between the germline ends. The CDR3 loop is CASSQKPGGSTDTQYF. CDR3 in DNA: TGTGCCAGCAGCCAAAAGCCCGGCGGTAGCACAGATACGCAGTATTTT.

The chain employs TRBV12-1 and TRBJ2-7; the D call of TRBD1 is as the table states it, not checked on the DNA. TRBV12-1 is classified as a pseudogene. The CDR3 sequence is 15 residues long. The CDR3 spells CASSIPATGNYEQYF. The CDR3 DNA is TGTGCCAGCAGCATCCCGGCGACAGGGAACTACGAGCAGTACTTC.

This chain joins TRBV28 and TRBJ1-2; D is unresolved. This CDR3 has 12 residues. Germline CDR1 and CDR2: MDHEN and SYDVKM. The V end was cut by 4 bases, the J end by 4 bases, with 7 bases between. The CDR3 protein is CASSSESYGYTF. CDR3 sequence (DNA): TGTGCCAGCAGTTCAGAAAGCTATGGCTACACCTTC.

Note on this clone: This may stem from a read error, because a much larger clone lies one nucleotide away. Other nucleotide sequences from this sample produce the same CDR3. The V and J genes are TRBV5-6 and TRBJ1-1; D ambiguous. V was pared by 0 bases and J by 1 base, with 4 bases between. CDR1 and CDR2 from the germline V gene are SGHDT and YYEEEE. There are 13 residues in the CDR3. CDR3 loop: CASSLEGNTEAFF. CDR3 sequence (DNA): TGTGCCAGCAGCTTGGAGGGGAACACTGAAGCTTTCTTT. Full variable domain (outside the CDR3, taken from reference TRBV5-6 and TRBJ1-1): DAGVTQSPTHLIKTRGQQVTLRCSPKSGHDTVSWYQQALGQGPQFIFQYYEEEERQRGNFPDRFSGHQFPNYSSELNVNALLLGDSALYLCASSLEGNTEAFFGQGTRLTVV.

The chain carries TRBV29-1 and TRBJ2-5, with 11 bases fitting TRBD1. The CDR3 totals 16 residues. Germline trimming cut 4 bases from V and 5 bases from J; bases unmatched to any gene: 12. Germline assignment: CDR1 SQVTM and CDR2 ANQGSEA. The CDR3 spells CSVVIPGQGVGETQYF. In DNA, the CDR3 is TGCAGCGTTGTTATTCCGGGACAGGGGGTAGGGGAGACCCAGTACTTC.

This chain links TRBV27 with TRBJ1-5; 7 positions match TRBD1. The CDR3 is 14 residues long. V lost 3 bases, J lost 7 bases, and 6 bases stayed unmatched. Looked up from germline, CDR1 is MNHEY and CDR2 is SMNVEV (reference sequence). CDR3 protein: CASSLSTGVQPQHF. The CDR3 region has the DNA TGTGCCAGCAGTTTGTCTACAGGGGTCCAGCCCCAGCATTTT.

This chain uses TRBV4-1 with TRBJ2-1; the match to TRBD2 covers 13 bases. With 4 bases clipped from V and 0 bases from J, the junction kept 9 bases outside the gene matches. The CDR3 is made up of 19 amino acids. Germline values: CDR1 MGHRA, CDR2 YSYEKL. The CDR3 nucleotides are TGCGCCAGCAGCCCTTCCGGACTAGCGGGAGCCACCTCCTACAATGAGCAGTTCTTC. Its protein is CASSPSGLAGATSYNEQFF.

V usage is TRBV4-1 and J usage is TRBJ2-1; a possible D gene is TRBD2 (5 bases). The CDR3 runs 18 residues. Germline loops: CDR1 MGHRA, CDR2 YSYEKL. V was shortened by 0 bases and J by 5 bases, with 20 bases between the two germline ends. The CDR3 nucleotides read TGCGCCAGCAGCCAAGATAAGTTACGGCTAGCTGGGGACAATGAGCAGTTCTTC. It encodes CASSQDKLRLAGDNEQFF.

In its sample, this clone was seen once. This sequence joins TRBV27 and TRBJ2-3; possible D gene TRBD2, 5 bases. Germline V gene sequence: CDR1 MNHEY, CDR2 SMNVEV (reference sequence). The CDR3 is 13 residues long. Trimming cost V 2 bases and J 8 bases, with 11 bases left between them. CDR3: CASSLEVGGTQYF. DNA for the CDR3: TGTGCCAGCAGTTTAGAGGTCGGAGGTACGCAGTATTTT.

V is TRBV6-1 and J is TRBJ2-3; 12 bases fit TRBD2. Germline V gene sequence: CDR1 MNHNS, CDR2 SASEGT. The CDR3 is 18 amino acids. V shed 4 bases and J 0 bases; nucleotides not matched to a gene: 8. CDR3 nucleotides: TGTGCCAGCAGTGTATTACTAGCGGGGGGACCTAGCACAGATACGCAGTATTTT. Translating gives CASSVLLAGGPSTDTQYF.

This clone was detected only a few times. Other DNA sequences of this sample code for an identical CDR3. V is TRBV27 and J is TRBJ2-1; D is uncertain. CDR1 is MNHEY, CDR2 SMNVEV, per germline (reference sequence). The CDR3 length is 11 residues. V was trimmed by 3 bases and J by 6 bases, leaving 3 bases between them. The CDR3, as DNA: TGTGCCAGCAGTTTTGGCAATGAGCAGTTCTTC. Its translation: CASSFGNEQFF.

The chain employs TRBV19 and TRBJ2-3; 7 nucleotides line up with TRBD2. The length of the CDR3 is 16 residues. CDR1 and CDR2 from the germline V gene are LNHDA and SQIVND (reference sequence). V trimming: 3 bases; J trimming: 1 base; junction bases outside the gene matches: 7. The CDR3 is CASSILAVVGTDTQYF. The DNA for the CDR3 is TGTGCCAGTAGTATTCTAGCGGTGGTGGGCACAGATACGCAGTATTTT.

On this clone itself: The same CDR3 arises from other DNA sequences in this sample as well. The V gene is TRBV6-5, the J gene TRBJ1-2, with a possible D match to TRBD1 (5 bases). CDR3 length equals 13 residues. Germline V CDR1 and CDR2: MNHEY, SVGAGI. The V end lost 2 bases, the J end lost 4 bases, and 8 bases lay between the germline ends. CDR3 in amino acids: CASSYGGSYGYTF. Here the CDR3 DNA reads TGTGCCAGCAGTTACGGGGGATCCTATGGCTACACCTTC.

V and J are TRBV2 and TRBJ2-2; D assignment may be TRBD1 or TRBD2 (5 bases each). The germline CDR1 and CDR2 sequences are SNHLY and FYNNEI. Trimming took off 8 bases at V and 3 bases at J, with 22 bases between the two ends. The CDR3 totals 17 residues. CDR3 sequence reads: CASQTASGIGDTGELFF. CDR3 DNA sequence: TGTGCCAGCCAAACGGCGTCCGGGATAGGGGACACCGGGGAGCTGTTTTTT.

V is TRBV13 and J is TRBJ2-7; no definite D call. The CDR3 has 14 amino acids. Trimming shortened V by 5 bases and J by 0 bases, and 11 bases separated the two germline ends. Germline assignment: CDR1 PRHDT and CDR2 FYEKMQ (reference sequence). The CDR3 nucleotides are TGTGCCAGCAGCCTACCCAATCTCTCCTACGAGCAGTACTTC. Translating gives CASSLPNLSYEQYF.